Shown below are 29 T cell receptor beta chains from a single sample sequenced in a study of human T cells and chemical hapten exposure. TCRdb re-called the 5' RACE reads with MiXCR, one entry per CDR3 protein. The data hold roughly 82,000 distinct CDR3 sequences, with roughly 15% observed a single time. RNA extraction used unfractionated whole blood as the source of total RNA. These receptor sequences come from a female donor in good health.

The gene calls are TRBV20-1 and TRBJ2-7; D is unresolved. The V gene lost 2 bases and the J gene lost 3 bases, with 11 bases spanning the gap. Germline values: CDR1 DFQATT, CDR2 SNEGSKA (reference sequence). The CDR3 is made up of 13 amino acids. The CDR3 loop is CSARNIGIYEQYF. In DNA form, the CDR3 reads TGCAGTGCTAGAAACATAGGCATCTACGAGCAGTACTTC.

The chain has TRBV11-1 and TRBJ2-4; 7 positions agree with TRBD1. V shed 5 bases, J shed 0 bases, and the junction held 7 bases outside the gene matches. The V gene's germline CDR1 is SGHAT and CDR2 FQDESV (reference sequence). CDR3 length equals 16 residues. In DNA form, the CDR3 reads TGTGCCAGCAGCCAAAACAGGGGAATAGCCAAAAACATTCAGTACTTC. Amino acids: CASSQNRGIAKNIQYF.

This chain links TRBV20-1 with TRBJ2-3; either TRBD1 or TRBD2 may fit D (5 bases each). The germline gives CDR1 DFQATT, CDR2 SNEGSKA (reference sequence). The CDR3 length is 13 residues. Deletions cut 6 bases from V and 3 bases from J, with 13 bases between. The DNA for the CDR3 is TGCAGTGCCGTGGGACCGTTTACAGATACGCAGTATTTT. Protein product: CSAVGPFTDTQYF.

V and J are TRBV4-3 and TRBJ1-1, with TRBD1 identical over 7 bases. The V gene end was trimmed by 2 bases and the J gene end by 1 base; junction bases not matched to a gene: 4. The germline V gene encodes CDR1 LGHNA and CDR2 YSLEER. CDR3 length: 15 residues. The CDR3 loop is CASSQIDRANTEAFF. The CDR3 coding sequence is TGCGCCAGCAGCCAAATTGACAGGGCGAACACTGAAGCTTTCTTT.

This clonotype was seen more than once but under ten times. J is TRBJ1-5 and V is TRBV21-1; the table's D gene call, TRBD1, was not cross checked with the DNA. TRBV21-1 is an annotated pseudogene. This CDR3 contains 16 residues. The CDR3 reads CASSKEVQGSNQPQHF. The CDR3 DNA follows: TGTGCCAGCAGCAAAGAAGTGCAGGGTTCTAATCAGCCCCAGCATTTT.

About this clonotype: A read error may account for a junction end that differs from germline. V is TRBV28 and J is TRBJ2-1; D is perhaps TRBD1 (6 bases). The CDR3 loop spans 13 amino acids. Germline CDR1 reads MDHEN; CDR2 reads SYDVKM. CDR3 bases: TGTGCCAGCAGTTTACGGGGCGGCGCAGGGGATCTCTTC. This gives the protein CASSLRGGAGDLF.

This clonotype has ten or more counts. The chain carries TRBV11-2 and TRBJ2-7, with D hard to call. The CDR3 consists of 11 residues. Germline lookup yields CDR1 SGHAT and CDR2 FQNNGV. V was pared by 1 base and J by 8 bases, with 6 bases between. The CDR3, as DNA: TGTGCCAGCAGCTTAGTTTTGCAGCAGTACTTC. It translates to CASSLVLQQYF.

This clonotype turned up a few times. This sequence joins TRBV28 and TRBJ2-1, with 7 bases aligning to TRBD1. V lost 1 base, J lost 1 base, and 4 bases stayed unmatched. Germline CDR1 MDHEN, CDR2 SYDVKM. The CDR3 is 16 residues long. DNA for the CDR3: TGTGCCAGCAGTTTATCATGGGACAGTTCCTACAATGAGCAGTTCTTC. The encoded protein is CASSLSWDSSYNEQFF.

This clonotype appeared a few times. J is TRBJ2-6 and V is TRBV7-6, with no clear D. CDR1 and CDR2 (germline): SGHVS, FNYEAQ. Trimming took 5 bases from V and 3 from J, leaving 5 bases between them. This CDR3 region has 13 residues. The CDR3 coding sequence is TGTGCCAGCAGCCCGTTTGGGGCCAACGTCCTGACTTTC. Protein sequence: CASSPFGANVLTF.

In its sample, this clonotype was seen a few times. The V and J genes are TRBV7-9 and TRBJ2-6; no definite D call. V was trimmed by 1 base and J by 4 bases, leaving 8 bases between them. The CDR3 extends over 15 amino acids. Germline CDR1 reads SEHNR; CDR2 reads FQNEAQ (reference sequence). DNA of the CDR3: TGTGCCAGCAGCTTAGACGGGTCCGGGGCCAACGTCCTGACTTTC. It encodes CASSLDGSGANVLTF.

This clonotype has a handful of counts. The chain has TRBV28 and TRBJ1-2, with D perhaps TRBD1 (5 bases). CDR3 length equals 17 residues. CDR1 and CDR2 (germline): MDHEN, SYDVKM. V was shortened by 5 bases and J by 8 bases, with 27 bases between the two germline ends. The CDR3 here is CASSPTRGGGRMVGYTF. CDR3 coding DNA: TGTGCCAGCAGTCCAACCCGGGGCGGGGGGAGGATGGTCGGCTACACCTTC.

This chain joins TRBV7-9 and TRBJ1-1, with D unclear. The V end was cut by 5 bases, the J end by 10 bases, with 14 bases between. CDR1 and CDR2 (germline): SEHNR, FQNEAQ (reference sequence). The CDR3 runs to 12 residues. The CDR3 protein is CASSLGGQRAFF. The CDR3 DNA reads TGTGCCAGCAGCCTGGGCGGGCAGAGAGCTTTCTTT.

The CDR3 spells CASSQAMGLAGPDSTDTQYF. The CDR3 bases are TGTGCCAGCAGCCAAGCTATGGGACTAGCGGGACCGGATAGCACAGATACGCAGTATTTT. The chain recombines TRBV4-2 with TRBJ2-3; TRBD2 aligns across 13 bases. The CDR3 runs 20 residues. Losses at the gene ends were 1 base for V and 0 bases for J; bases not matched to a gene: 10. CDR1 and CDR2 from the germline V gene are LGHNA and YNFKEQ.

This clonotype was picked up a small number of times. The V call is TRBV6-2 or TRBV6-3, the J call TRBJ1-1, with D perhaps matching TRBD1 (5 bases). V was pared by 5 bases and J by 1 base, with 20 bases between. Germline values: CDR1 MNHEY, CDR2 SVGEGT. The CDR3 loop spans 17 amino acids. For the CDR3, the DNA is TGTGCCAGCAGTCTCCTAAAAGCCGGGACGAGGAACACTGAAGCTTTCTTT. Its translation: CASSLLKAGTRNTEAFF.

The gene calls are TRBV20-1 and TRBJ2-1; TRBD2 agrees at 10 bases. After removal of 7 bases from V and 9 bases from J, the junction contained 9 bases not matched to a gene. This CDR3 contains 13 residues. Germline V gene data show CDR1 as DFQATT and CDR2 as SNEGSKA (reference sequence). CDR3 in DNA: TGCAGTGGGGAGGGAGCGGGAGGGGTTGAGCAGTTCTTC. Its protein is CSGEGAGGVEQFF.

This clonotype was counted a few times. The CDR3 here is CASTGTETFGYTF. The CDR3 DNA reads TGTGCCAGCACCGGGACTGAAACTTTTGGCTACACCTTC. V and J are TRBV6-2 or TRBV6-3 and TRBJ1-2, with D maybe TRBD1 (5 bases). The V gene lost 7 bases and the J gene lost 7 bases, with 16 bases spanning the gap. This CDR3 comprises 13 residues. Germline V gene lookup returns CDR1 MNHEY and CDR2 SVGEGT.

There are many counts of this clonotype. The V and J genes are TRBV27 and TRBJ1-6; no clear D gene. This CDR3 contains 14 residues. Trimming took 4 bases from V and 9 from J, leaving 13 bases between them. Germline V gives CDR1 MNHEY, CDR2 SMNVEV (reference sequence). CDR3 in amino acids: CASSWTFSGSPLHF. Here the CDR3 DNA reads TGTGCCAGCAGTTGGACCTTTAGTGGTTCACCCCTCCACTTT.

The genes are TRBV6-5 and TRBJ2-7; D is ambiguous. Germline values: CDR1 MNHEY, CDR2 SVGAGI. V was clipped by 0 bases and J by 0 bases, with 9 bases between them. The CDR3 runs to 15 residues. The CDR3 region is CASSYSVTPSYEQYF. CDR3 coding DNA: TGTGCCAGCAGTTACTCGGTGACCCCCTCCTACGAGCAGTACTTC.

The chain couples TRBV30 to TRBJ2-3; 7 nucleotides agree with TRBD2. The J segment lost 0 bases and the V segment lost 2 bases, leaving 5 bases of the junction unmatched. Germline V gene lookup returns CDR1 GTSNPN and CDR2 SVGIG (reference sequence). The CDR3 totals 15 residues. The CDR3, as DNA: TGTGCCTGGAGTCGACTAGCACCAAGCACAGATACGCAGTATTTT. Residues: CAWSRLAPSTDTQYF.

This clonotype showed up just a few times. The chain combines TRBV29-1 with TRBJ2-7, with no clear D. Trimming removed 2 bases at V and 6 bases at J, with 8 bases between. The CDR3 sequence is 11 residues long. In germline, CDR1 is SQVTM, CDR2 ANQGSEA. The CDR3 DNA is TGCAGCGTTGAATCGGGTGTCGAGCAGTACTTC. As protein: CSVESGVEQYF.

This clonotype was detected only a few times. The V and J genes are TRBV28 and TRBJ1-6; 11 bases align to TRBD1. The CDR3 loop spans 16 amino acids. Germline loops: CDR1 MDHEN, CDR2 SYDVKM. Trimming at V came to 6 bases and at J to 10 bases, leaving 11 bases not matched to a gene. DNA for the CDR3: TGTGCCAGCAGCTTAGTCGGGGGACAGGGGGGCTCACCCCTCCACTTT. Translating it yields CASSLVGGQGGSPLHF.

The chain is built from TRBV29-1 and TRBJ1-1, with a tentative D call TRBD1 (5 bases). The CDR3 covers 14 residues. Germline values: CDR1 SQVTM, CDR2 ANQGSEA. V was cut by 4 bases and J by 4 bases, with 16 bases left in between. The CDR3 coding sequence is TGCAGCGTTGTCGGGGGGGTGGGGACCACTGAAGCTTTCTTT. Translated: CSVVGGVGTTEAFF.

The gene calls are TRBV20-1 and TRBJ2-3, with TRBD1 matching 8 bases. CDR1 and CDR2 (germline): DFQATT, SNEGSKA (reference sequence). CDR3 size: 17 residues. J gave up 4 bases and V 1 base, and 13 bases lay outside the gene matches. CDR3 sequence: CSARGGRTGGVADTQYF. Here the CDR3 DNA reads TGCAGTGCTAGAGGAGGTCGAACAGGGGGAGTAGCAGATACGCAGTATTTT.

This clonotype was recorded at least ten times. The V and J genes are TRBV4-1 and TRBJ2-3, with a weak D call TRBD2 (6 bases). The CDR3 is 15 residues long. Deletions cut 4 bases from V and 5 bases from J, with 16 bases between. CDR1 is MGHRA and CDR2 is YSYEKL in the germline V gene. The CDR3: CASSPWGEPQDTQYF. In nucleotides, the CDR3 is TGCGCCAGCAGCCCCTGGGGGGAGCCCCAAGATACGCAGTATTTT.

This chain links TRBV3-1 with TRBJ2-1; the D is unclear. The CDR3 has 13 residues. Trimming cost V 1 base and J 8 bases, with 9 bases left between them. Germline CDR1 LGHDT, CDR2 YNNKEL (reference sequence). CDR3 bases: TGTGCCAGCAGCCAAGTCCAGATAGATGAGCAGTTCTTC. Its protein product is CASSQVQIDEQFF.

The sample holds a few counts of this clonotype. The chain has TRBV12-3 or TRBV12-4 and TRBJ2-7; 14 positions agree with TRBD2. V gave up 2 bases and J gave up 7 bases; unmatched junction bases: 7. CDR3 length: 16 residues. DNA of the CDR3: TGTGCCAGCAGTTTATCGACTAGCGGGAGGGCTGGGGAGCAGTACTTC. Protein product: CASSLSTSGRAGEQYF.

The chain links TRBV28 to TRBJ2-3; 8 nucleotides match TRBD2. CDR3 length equals 16 residues. Germline V gene sequence: CDR1 MDHEN, CDR2 SYDVKM. V shed 7 bases, J shed 6 bases, and the junction held 15 bases outside the gene matches. The CDR3 spells CASTTPGGVERDTQYF. CDR3 DNA sequence: TGTGCCAGCACCACCCCCGGGGGGGTTGAGAGGGATACGCAGTATTTT.

For the CDR3, the DNA is TGTGCCAGCAGCTCAGATCTTCGAATTGGTAGCGGGAGACAGCCTACAAATGAGCAGTTCTTC. This encodes CASSSDLRIGSGRQPTNEQFF. The rearrangement joins TRBV7-2 to TRBJ2-1, with 9 bases that match TRBD2. V lost 4 bases and J lost 7; bases outside the gene matches: 26. Germline V lookup: CDR1 SGHTA, CDR2 FQGNSA. CDR3 length: 21 residues.

At least ten counts were recorded for this clonotype. The genes are TRBV7-8 and TRBJ2-2; unclear D gene. CDR1 is SGHVS and CDR2 is FQNEAQ in the germline V gene. Trimming took 1 base from V and 6 from J, leaving 6 bases between them. The CDR3 spans 13 residues. This chain's CDR3 is CASSLVPSGELFF. In nucleotides, the CDR3 is TGTGCCAGCAGCTTAGTGCCGTCCGGGGAGCTGTTTTTT.